This TCR beta chain was recovered during a study of radiotherapy plus CTLA-4 blockade in lung cancer. As regards this clone: Antigen: not known.

Trimming took off 2 bases at V and 0 bases at J, with 14 bases between the two ends. CDR1 is SGHRS and CDR2 is YFSETQ in the germline V gene. The length of the CDR3 is 16 residues. Study-wide results and caveats: Reported findings show early blood T cell clone dynamics, with interferon-beta, best predicted response. Blood saw expansion of tumor-derived TCR clones after radiotherapy plus ipilimumab.

Sequencing was performed with immunoSEQ multiplex PCR; in TCRdb, only in-frame clones are kept and a portion is missing. The sample lists around 71,000 clones, less than 85% occurring once. The sample was peripheral blood, taken from a patient treated with radiotherapy plus ipilimumab. The chain couples TRBV5-1 to TRBJ1-1; tentative D call: TRBD1 (5 bases). The clonotype was recovered from a human donor with non-small cell lung cancer whose response to radiotherapy plus ipilimumab could not be evaluated. Some clones in this sample may be carry-over from other donors' samples. CDR3 nucleotide sequence: TGCGCCAGCAGCTTTGACTGGGGGGTGATGAACACTGAAGCTTTCTTT. Amino acids: CASSFDWGVMNTEAFF.